This T cell receptor (beta chain) emerged from a study of cytomegalovirus exposure and HLA in healthy donors (dated by TCRdb to the late 2010s). Study-level background: An earlier analysis of several hundred of the donors reported 276 Gb of sequence data and some 100 million unique TCR beta sequences from about 200 million T cells. Approximately 300 gigabases of sequencing data and tens of millions of unique TCR sequences were included in an early release covering about 600 HLA-typed donors. Of the roughly 400 genotyped donors, 81% fell in the genetic ancestry cluster associated with self-reported Caucasian donors. The study aimed to test whether signatures of past pathogen exposure could be identified by cataloging public T cell receptors. The study used immunosequencing to profile the T cell repertoires of around 600 subjects and linked those repertoires to cytomegalovirus serostatus. A separate validation cohort of 90 to 150 different subjects was used in addition to the roughly 640-subject first cohort. High-throughput TCR immunosequencing, statistical association of individual TCRs with disease status, and machine learning were combined to predict cytomegalovirus infection status. In a later analysis, previously published TCR beta repertoires from hundreds of donors were re-analyzed and high-resolution HLA genotyping was added so that TCR occurrence patterns could be studied. Rather than drawing on any new phenotypic data, the later analysis identified candidate immune exposures from TCR beta sequences and the way those sequences occurred across donors. An earlier analysis of some 500 of the donors applied high-throughput TCR beta sequencing to assess whether each TCR beta V gene segment acted as functional or pseudogenic. Alongside the repertoire data, information on donor age, sex, ethnicity and CMV serostatus was compiled. A later genetic analysis used genome-wide SNP genotypes for about 65% of the 666 donors, treating that subset as a discovery cohort. Every repertoire in the discovery cohort had been generated on one and the same sequencing platform. Class I and class II HLA loci were covered by the typing at four-digit resolution. Typing coverage differed by locus: A, B, C, DRB1 and DQB1 were typed in roughly 620-640 donors, DQA1 in 522, DPA1 in 600 to 610, and DPB1 in approximately 450. Because of strong linkage in the cohort, roughly five DR-DQ haplotypes were treated as single units for association and clustering. On average, 235,054 unique TCR beta nucleotide sequences were sequenced per donor among a few hundred genotyped donors of the cohort, with about 17% of those sequences being non-productive. General study outcomes and caveats: Only TCR beta chains were sequenced in this cohort, and the absence of alpha or paired-chain data limited detectable features. Linkage disequilibrium might explain the correlated functional status among segregating V segments, but an unknown experimental factor could not be excluded. Because the 87-base-pair reads could not distinguish some IMGT-functional V segments, including TRBV6-2 and TRBV6-3, those segments were excluded. A later analysis reported that several top co-occurrence clusters appeared linked to parvovirus B19, influenza, CMV and Epstein-Barr virus. Roughly uniform sequencing depth across donors was assumed in presence/absence analyses, although this assumption may not hold. Because HLA typing was unavailable for some donors at each locus, only the typed subset was used in association tests. In the study, some 160 TCR beta chains were listed as associated with cytomegalovirus. A further reported finding was that TCR beta sequences accurately predicted the HLA-A and HLA-B alleles for most subjects in the first cohort. In a later analysis, HLA-associated TCR beta chains were found to be more clonally expanded and to have lower generation probabilities than equally common non-associated chains. Strong co-occurrence of HLA alleles, especially DR and DQ, made assigning TCR associations to individual alleles difficult. The classifier was reported to diagnose cytomegalovirus status with high specificity and sensitivity in both the original and validation cohorts. Around 16 rarely observed V segments, including chromosome 9 orphons, were excluded from the earlier analysis of a few hundred of the donors because counts were too low. An earlier analysis of approximately 500 of the donors showed that most TCR beta V segments appeared in productive rearrangements either about 90% or about 30% of the time, which broadly matched IMGT annotations. According to a later analysis, TCR association rates differed among HLA loci, with DRB1 alleles showing the most associated TCRs and HLA-C alleles showing the fewest. The authors suggested that the approach could potentially be generalized to other disease states and immunological phenotypes. Most CMV-associated TCR beta chains appeared to be HLA-restricted in a later analysis, and the HLA associations seemed to be driven largely by CMV exposure. A later analysis associated around 16,000 TCR beta sequences with specific HLA alleles at a false discovery rate of 0.05. In a later genetic analysis, a missense DCLRE1C variant was associated with V-gene and J-gene trimming of TCR beta chains, and the association was replicated in an independent cohort. Across donors, most TCR sequences were observed very rarely, whereas some public TCRs were present in many individuals. Compared with the roughly 710-donor mean, donors in an Asian-associated ancestry cluster had fewer N-insertions in productive TCRs, according to a later genetic analysis. Immune exposure information for the cohort was limited to CMV serostatus. A group of highly shared sequence variants was considered likely to be a technical artifact of the sequencing pipeline. A few of the identified cytomegalovirus-associated TCR beta chains were confirmed in vitro to be specific for cytomegalovirus antigens.

The cohort was made up of around 720 healthy bone marrow donors. At the time of sampling, every cohort member was nominally healthy, though immune exposures that went unrecorded were likely present. The donor tested CMV seropositive, placing the donor among the approximately 290 seropositive members of the cohort. A peripheral blood sample was collected from each donor, and TCR beta sequencing was performed on peripheral blood mononuclear cells. The Qiagen DNeasy Blood Extraction Kit was used to extract genomic DNA from the blood cell samples. The CDR3 contains 15 residues, cysteine and phenylalanine counted. The sequence is cut down to CDR3 DNA, 45 bases in frame from base 1. The junction carries 12 bases between V and J, which are trimmed by 0 bases and 3 bases respectively. Per the germline V gene, LGHNA is the CDR1 and YSLEER is the CDR2. The library came from the immunoSEQ multiplex PCR assay. A mixture of 60 forward primers for TCR Vbeta segments and 13 reverse primers for TCR Jbeta segments was used in the multiplex PCR. Amplification of the CDR3 region of rearranged TCR beta genes was performed with a multiplex PCR assay on genomic DNA. Amplified TCR beta libraries were sequenced as 87-base-pair reads on the Illumina HiSeq System. The authors' pipeline ran thus. Across the 670 or so repertoires, a later analysis counted 80 million or so unique TCR beta chains, some 11 million of which were shared by at least two donors. Raw reads were error-corrected and collapsed into unique sequences by a nearest-neighbor algorithm in which closely related sequences were merged to remove PCR and sequencing errors. Alignment of CDR3 sequences to IMGT reference sequences was used to assign V, D and J gene segments. For a sequence to be retained, a match of at least six nucleotides was required to both a V gene segment and a J gene segment. A rearrangement counted as productive if the CDR3 had no stop codons and remained in frame with V and J, and every other rearrangement counted as non-productive. Following IMGT convention, CDR3 was defined as the stretch from the second conserved V-encoded cysteine up to the conserved J-encoded phenylalanine. Sequences without an unambiguous match to a single V gene segment were excluded from the earlier analysis of 450 to 650 of the donors. An earlier analysis of several hundred of the donors classified V segments as functional when productive rearrangements were above 56.7% and as segregating when the standard deviation between donors was above 5%. A statistical classification framework was developed to diagnose cytomegalovirus status using the catalog of TCR beta chain sequences. In a later analysis, TCR nucleotide sequences were compared against IMGT/GENE-DB human TR gene sequences so that V and J genes could be assigned. Using the TCRdist pipeline, a later analysis assigned CDR3 sequences along with most-parsimonious VDJ recombination scenarios. A later analysis defined each TCR beta chain by its CDR3 amino acid sequence plus V-gene family, and excluded reads lacking a unique V-gene family. To address suspected cross-contamination and a sequencing artifact, a later analysis removed under 600 highly shared, low-generation-probability nucleotide sequences. In a later analysis, a clonal expansion index was calculated for each public chain from normalized within-repertoire ranks of inferred template counts. In a later analysis, generation probabilities were computed with a VDJ recombination model fitted to out-of-frame rearrangements, and the resulting probabilities were checked against IGoR. Hypergeometric tests were used in a later analysis to score TCR-TCR, TCR-HLA and TCR-CMV co-occurrence, with a repertoire-size bias correction applied to the TCR pairs. In a later analysis, false discovery rates were estimated by permuting HLA or CMV assignments 20 times. A later analysis grouped co-occurring TCRs with DBSCAN, adding TCRdist sequence similarity when clustering within HLA-allele-positive subsets. Repertoires with fewer than 30,000 or more than 120,000 public chains, plus five repertoires with anomalous nucleotide sharing, were excluded from co-occurrence clustering. Sourced from immuneACCESS, this table was stored by TCRdb with only in-frame sequences that have V and J called. A share of the clones is absent; for the studies checked, an unresolved V gene accounts for under half, and the remainder has no known explanation. V and J calls and clone size are as listed in that table; D and trimming were resolved from the DNA. The table for this sample lists under 85,000 clones; approximately 74% of them were counted only once. The top ten clonotypes cover about 24% of the sample.

To note about this clone: Its antigen is not yet known. Per-base qualities were not stored, and no clone one base away is much larger.

The chain is assembled from TRBV4-3 and TRBJ2-7; no D gene can be assigned with confidence. This sequence was found in a woman aged 25 to 45 in good health and CMV-seropositive. The sequencing input was PBMCs. The DNA sequence is TGCGCCAGCAGCCAAGATAGGCTAGATTACTACGAGCAGTACTTC. This is translated as CASSQDRLDYYEQYF.